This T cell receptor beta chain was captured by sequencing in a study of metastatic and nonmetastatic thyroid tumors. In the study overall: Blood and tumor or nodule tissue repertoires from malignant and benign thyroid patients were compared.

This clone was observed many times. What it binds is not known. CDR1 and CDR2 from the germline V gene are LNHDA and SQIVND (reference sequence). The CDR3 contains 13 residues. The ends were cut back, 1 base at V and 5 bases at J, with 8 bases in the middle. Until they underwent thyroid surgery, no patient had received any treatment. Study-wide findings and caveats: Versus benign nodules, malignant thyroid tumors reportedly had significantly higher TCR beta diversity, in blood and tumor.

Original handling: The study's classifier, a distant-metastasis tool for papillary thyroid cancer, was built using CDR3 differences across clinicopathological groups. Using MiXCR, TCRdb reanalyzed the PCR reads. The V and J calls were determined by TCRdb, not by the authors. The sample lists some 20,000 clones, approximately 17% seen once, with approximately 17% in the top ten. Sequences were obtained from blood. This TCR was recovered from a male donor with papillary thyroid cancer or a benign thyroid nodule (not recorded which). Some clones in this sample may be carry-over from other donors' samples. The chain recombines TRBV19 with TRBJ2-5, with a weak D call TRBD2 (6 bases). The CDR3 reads CASSIARGETQYF. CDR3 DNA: TGTGCCAGTAGTATAGCCCGGGGGGAGACCCAGTACTTC.